The T cell receptor beta chain described here comes from a study of cytomegalovirus exposure and HLA in healthy donors. This clone was observed a few times. Its antigen is undetermined. The study ran its PCR with 60 Vbeta and 13 Jbeta primers. Only in-frame clones appear in the TCRdb table, and some are missing; sequencing was by immunoSEQ multiplex PCR. The top ten clones hold 11% of a sample with 60,000 to 70,000 clones, around 70% of them seen once. Study-wide findings and caveats: In a later analysis, several top co-occurrence clusters appeared linked to parvovirus B19, influenza, CMV and Epstein-Barr virus. Cytomegalovirus status was reportedly diagnosed by the classifier with high specificity and sensitivity.

Material: PBMCs. The sequence came from a woman aged 25 to 39 in good health and CMV-seronegative.

CDR3 nucleotide sequence: TGCGCCAGCAGCTTGACTAGCGGGGGGCTCTACAATGAGCAGTTCTTC. Residues: CASSLTSGGLYNEQFF. The chain is built from TRBV5-1 and TRBJ2-1, with 12 bases aligning to TRBD2. The CDR3 covers 16 residues. The germline V gene has CDR1 SGHRS and CDR2 YFSETQ. V was pared by 1 base and J by 3 bases, with 2 bases of the junction left unmatched.